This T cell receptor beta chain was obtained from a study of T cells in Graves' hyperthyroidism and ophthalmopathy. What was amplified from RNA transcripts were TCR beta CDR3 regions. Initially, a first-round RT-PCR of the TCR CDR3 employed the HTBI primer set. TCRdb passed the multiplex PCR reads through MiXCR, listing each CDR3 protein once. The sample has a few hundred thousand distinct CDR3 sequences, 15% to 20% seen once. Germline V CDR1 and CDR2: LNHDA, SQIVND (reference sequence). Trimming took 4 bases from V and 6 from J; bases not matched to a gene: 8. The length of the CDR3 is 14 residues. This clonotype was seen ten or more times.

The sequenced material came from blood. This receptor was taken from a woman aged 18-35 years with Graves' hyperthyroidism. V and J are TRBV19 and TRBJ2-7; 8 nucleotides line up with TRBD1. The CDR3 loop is CASSTDRGPSEQYF. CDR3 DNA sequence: TGTGCCAGTAGTACCGACAGGGGCCCGTCCGAGCAGTACTTC. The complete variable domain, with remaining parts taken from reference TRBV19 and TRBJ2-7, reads DGGITQSPKYLFRKEGQNVTLSCEQNLNHDAMYWYRQDPGQGLRLIYYSQIVNDFQKGDIAEGYSVSREKKESFPLTVTSAQKNPTAFYLCASSTDRGPSEQYFGPGTRLTVT.